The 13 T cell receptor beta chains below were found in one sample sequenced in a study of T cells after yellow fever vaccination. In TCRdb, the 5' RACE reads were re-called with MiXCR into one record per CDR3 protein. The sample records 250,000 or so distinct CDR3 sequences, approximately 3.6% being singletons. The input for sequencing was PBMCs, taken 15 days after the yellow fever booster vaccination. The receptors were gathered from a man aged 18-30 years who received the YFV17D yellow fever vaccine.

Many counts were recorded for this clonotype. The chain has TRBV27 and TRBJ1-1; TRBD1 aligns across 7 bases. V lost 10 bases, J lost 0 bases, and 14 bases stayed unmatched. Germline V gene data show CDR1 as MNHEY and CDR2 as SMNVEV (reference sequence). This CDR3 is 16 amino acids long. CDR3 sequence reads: CATSARKGAMNTEAFF. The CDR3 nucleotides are TGTGCCACCTCTGCCCGGAAGGGGGCCATGAACACTGAAGCTTTCTTT.

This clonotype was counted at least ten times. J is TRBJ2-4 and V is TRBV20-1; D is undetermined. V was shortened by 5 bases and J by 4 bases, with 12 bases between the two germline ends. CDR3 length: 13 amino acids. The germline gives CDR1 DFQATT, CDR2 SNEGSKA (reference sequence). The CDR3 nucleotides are TGCAGTGCTTATTGGGCCGTAAAAAACATTCAGTACTTC. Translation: CSAYWAVKNIQYF.

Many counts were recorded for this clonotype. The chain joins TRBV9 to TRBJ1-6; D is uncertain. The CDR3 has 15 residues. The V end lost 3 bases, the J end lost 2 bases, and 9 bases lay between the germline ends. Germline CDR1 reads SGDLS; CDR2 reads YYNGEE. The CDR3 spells CASSGPEPYNSPLHF. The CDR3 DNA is TGTGCCAGCAGCGGGCCCGAACCCTATAATTCACCCCTCCACTTT.

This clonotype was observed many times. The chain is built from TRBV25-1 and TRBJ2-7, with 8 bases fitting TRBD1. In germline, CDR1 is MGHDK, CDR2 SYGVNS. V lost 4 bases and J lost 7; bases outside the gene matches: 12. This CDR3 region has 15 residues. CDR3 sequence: CASSGPTGGASEQYF. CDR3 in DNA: TGTGCCAGCAGTGGCCCTACAGGGGGAGCATCTGAGCAGTACTTC.

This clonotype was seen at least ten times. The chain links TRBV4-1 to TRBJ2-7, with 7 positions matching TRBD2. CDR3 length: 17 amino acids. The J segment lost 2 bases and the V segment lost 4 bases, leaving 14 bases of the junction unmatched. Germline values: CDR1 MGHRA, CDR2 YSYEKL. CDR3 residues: CASSPHGGFGFAYEQYF. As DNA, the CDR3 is TGCGCCAGCAGCCCCCACGGGGGGTTTGGGTTCGCCTACGAGCAGTACTTC.

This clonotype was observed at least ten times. The CDR3 nucleotides read TGTGCCAGCAGCTTAGGGCCTAGCAGGAGCACAGATACGCAGTATTTT. The encoded protein is CASSLGPSRSTDTQYF. This rearrangement joins TRBV7-9 to TRBJ2-3, with D perhaps matching TRBD2 (5 bases). From germline, CDR1 is SEHNR and CDR2 FQNEAQ (reference sequence). Trimming removed 1 base at V and 0 bases at J, with 11 bases between. CDR3 length equals 16 residues.

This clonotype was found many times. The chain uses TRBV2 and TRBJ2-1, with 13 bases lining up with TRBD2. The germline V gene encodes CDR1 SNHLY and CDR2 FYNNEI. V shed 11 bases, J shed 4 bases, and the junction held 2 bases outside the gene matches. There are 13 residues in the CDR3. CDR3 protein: CAGGLAGYNEQFF. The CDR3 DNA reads TGTGCCGGGGGACTAGCGGGGTACAATGAGCAGTTCTTC.

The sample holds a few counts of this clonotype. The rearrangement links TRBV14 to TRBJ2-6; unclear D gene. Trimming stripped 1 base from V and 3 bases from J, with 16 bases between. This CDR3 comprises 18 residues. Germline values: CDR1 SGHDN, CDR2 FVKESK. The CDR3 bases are TGTGCCAGCAGCCAAGGACGCAAAACCGTGTTTGGGGCCAACGTCCTGACTTTC. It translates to CASSQGRKTVFGANVLTF.

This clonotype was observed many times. CDR3 sequence (DNA): TGTGCCAGCAGTTACTCCCTGAGGAGAACAGATACGCAGTATTTT. It specifies CASSYSLRRTDTQYF. The rearrangement joins TRBV6-5 to TRBJ2-3; D call uncertain. With 0 bases removed from V and 3 bases from J, the gap between germline ends came to 10 bases. The germline gives CDR1 MNHEY, CDR2 SVGAGI. The CDR3 sequence is 15 residues long.

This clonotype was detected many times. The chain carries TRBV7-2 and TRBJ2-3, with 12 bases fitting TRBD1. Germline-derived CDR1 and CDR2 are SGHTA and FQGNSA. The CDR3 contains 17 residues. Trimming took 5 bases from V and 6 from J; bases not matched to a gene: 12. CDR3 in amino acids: CASSTRPGTGGIDTQYF. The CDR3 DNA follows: TGTGCCAGCAGCACTCGACCCGGGACAGGGGGCATTGATACGCAGTATTTT.

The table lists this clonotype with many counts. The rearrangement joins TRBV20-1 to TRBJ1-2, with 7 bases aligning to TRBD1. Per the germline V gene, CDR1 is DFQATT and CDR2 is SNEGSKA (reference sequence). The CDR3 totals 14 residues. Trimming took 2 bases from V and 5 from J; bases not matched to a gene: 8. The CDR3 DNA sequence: TGCAGTGCTAGAAGGAGGGGGCGGGTTTATGGCTACACCTTC. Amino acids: CSARRRGRVYGYTF.

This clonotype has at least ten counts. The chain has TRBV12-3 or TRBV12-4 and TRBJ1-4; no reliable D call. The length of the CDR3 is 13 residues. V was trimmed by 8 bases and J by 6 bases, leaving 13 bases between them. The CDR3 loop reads CASAVGLDEKLFF. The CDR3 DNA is TGTGCCAGCGCGGTTGGGCTGGATGAAAAACTGTTTTTT.

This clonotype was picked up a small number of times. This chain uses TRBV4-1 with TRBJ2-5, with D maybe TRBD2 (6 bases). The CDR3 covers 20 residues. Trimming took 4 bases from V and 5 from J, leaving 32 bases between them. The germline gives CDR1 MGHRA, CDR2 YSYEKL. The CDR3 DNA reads TGCGCCAGCAGCCCCCTCGTCCCCTTTCTAAGGACGTCTAGCGTGGAGACCCAGTACTTC. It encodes CASSPLVPFLRTSSVETQYF.